The text below deals with one T cell receptor beta chain. This sample stems from a study of blood T cell repertoires in COVID-19. For the study at large: The origin of the acute and convalescent COVID-19 samples was the United States, Italy and Spain. Sample material is recorded as cDNA or gDNA derived from T cells, B-cell-depleted T cells, or PBMCs.

CDR1 and CDR2 from the germline V gene are MNHEY and SMNVEV (reference sequence). This CDR3 has 14 amino acids. The V end was cut by 7 bases, the J end by 3 bases, with 12 bases between. Authors' methods: Estimation of nucleated cell counts was performed using reference gene primer amplification. This table comes from immunoSEQ multiplex PCR, and its TCRdb copy is limited to in-frame clones, with some not included. V and J calls and clone size are as listed in that table; D and trimming were resolved from the DNA. The sample has 90,000 to 120,000 clones, about 80% seen once. The chain combines TRBV27 with TRBJ2-2; no clear D. Input material: peripheral blood. This TCR was sampled from a man aged 60 to 69 with acute or convalescent COVID-19. As DNA, the CDR3 is TGTGCCAGCACCCCTCGAGAAGACACCGGGGAGCTGTTTTTT. Translation: CASTPREDTGELFF.